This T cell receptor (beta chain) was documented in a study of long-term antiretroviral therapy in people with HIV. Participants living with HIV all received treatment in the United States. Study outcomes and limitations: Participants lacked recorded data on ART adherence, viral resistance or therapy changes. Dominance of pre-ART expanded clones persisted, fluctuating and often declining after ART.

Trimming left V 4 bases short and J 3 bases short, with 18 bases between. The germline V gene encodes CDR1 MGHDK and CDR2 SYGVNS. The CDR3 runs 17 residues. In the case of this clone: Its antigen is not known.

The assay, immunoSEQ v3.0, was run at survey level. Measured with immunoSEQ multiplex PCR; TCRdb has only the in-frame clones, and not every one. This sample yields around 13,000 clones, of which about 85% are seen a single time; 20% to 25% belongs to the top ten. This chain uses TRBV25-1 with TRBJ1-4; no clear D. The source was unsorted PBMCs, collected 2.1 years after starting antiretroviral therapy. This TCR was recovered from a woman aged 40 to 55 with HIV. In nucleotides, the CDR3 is TGTGCCAGCAGTGTGGGTATCTCCGTCGCAGCTAATGAAAAACTGTTTTTT. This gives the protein CASSVGISVAANEKLFF. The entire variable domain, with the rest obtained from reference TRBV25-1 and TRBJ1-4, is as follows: EADIYQTPRYLVIGTGKKITLECSQTMGHDKMYWYQQDPGMELHLIHYSYGVNSTEKGDLSSESTVSRIRTEHFPLTLESARPSHTSQYLCASSVGISVAANEKLFFGSGTQLSVL.